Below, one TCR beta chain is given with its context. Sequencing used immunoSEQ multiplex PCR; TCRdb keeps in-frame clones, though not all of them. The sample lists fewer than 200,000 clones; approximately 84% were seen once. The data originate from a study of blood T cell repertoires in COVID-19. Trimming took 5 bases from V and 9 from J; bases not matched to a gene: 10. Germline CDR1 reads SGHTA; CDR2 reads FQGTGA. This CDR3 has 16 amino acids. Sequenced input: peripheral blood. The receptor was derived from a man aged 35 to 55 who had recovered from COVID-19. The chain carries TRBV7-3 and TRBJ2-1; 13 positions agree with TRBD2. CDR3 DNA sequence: TGTGCCAGCAGCCCCCGGGGACTAGCGGGACCAAGTGAGCAGTTCTTC. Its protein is CASSPRGLAGPSEQFF. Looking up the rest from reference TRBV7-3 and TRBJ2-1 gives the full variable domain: GAGVSQTPSNKVTEKGKYVELRCDPISGHTALYWYRQSLGQGPEFLIYFQGTGAADDSGLPNDRFFAVRPEGSVSTLKIQRTERGDSAVYLCASSPRGLAGPSEQFFGPGTRLTVL.